This T cell receptor (beta chain) was identified in a study (dated by TCRdb to between 2015 and 2017). In terms of the full investigation: The study tested whether tumor-infiltrating Tregs in breast cancer are recruited from blood Tregs or converted in situ from other CD4+ T cell subsets.

Remarks on this clonotype: Which antigen it targets is not known. No base-level quality is on record; no much larger clone is a single base apart.

CDR1 SGHNT and CDR2 YYREEE are derived from the germline V gene (reference sequence). V loses 3 bases of germline sequence and J loses 2 bases, and the interval between the two ends is 12 bases. Counted from cysteine to phenylalanine, this CDR3 has 16 amino acids. The read is trimmed to its CDR3 DNA, 48 bases read in frame from base 1. What the study reported, not specific to this receptor: The TCR gene usage of tumor memory CD4+ T cells clustered together with blood and lymph node memory CD4+ cells and with lymph node naive CD4+ cells. The TCR alpha and beta sequences of tumor-infiltrating Tregs showed the greatest overlap with tumor naive CD4+ T cells, followed by blood naive CD4+ T cells. The larger-cohort validation was restricted to a single TCR beta V-J rearrangement rather than whole repertoires.

Memory CD4+ T cells were isolated as CD4+CD45RO+CD25- cells. Tregs, naive and memory CD4+ T cells from tumor, blood and ipsilateral draining lymph nodes of a few breast cancer patients underwent full-length TCR alpha and beta sequencing. Ficoll density gradient centrifugation was used to isolate mononuclear cells from lymph nodes or from about 50 ml of peripheral blood. FACS confirmed that the sorted cell populations were more than 90% pure. Full-length TCR variable regions were amplified by 5' RACE PCR using constant-region reverse primers, and then by semi-nested PCR using Nested Universal Primer A. Using the ReliaPrep RNA Cell Miniprep System, total RNA was extracted, and the SMARTer RACE 5'/3' Kit was then used to reverse transcribe the RNA into 5'RACE-ready cDNA. An Illumina MiSeq was used to sequence the full-length TCR alpha and beta libraries, which had been barcoded with multiplex adaptors. As for the authors' bioinformatics: For each of nine subset-tissue groups, sequencing data from the five patients were pooled, and the groups were compared by unsupervised clustering of TCR gene usage. Repertoire similarity was calculated with the Morisita-Horn index, weighting shared sequences by their contribution to each repertoire. The raw public data were reprocessed by TCRdb itself: fastp quality trimming at Q25, MiXCR clonotype calling, in-frame beta chains only. Rows with one shared CDR3 protein collapse into an entry with the most common genes and DNA. Here the V and J calls rest on TCRdb's processing, not on the authors' analysis. For this sample the table gives about 7,200 distinct CDR3 sequences, of which roughly 37% were detected only once. About 4.5% of the sample is in the top ten clones.

Source material: memory CD4+ T cells sorted from blood. The cell subset or site label, as the study defines it: memory CD4+ T cells, CD4+CD45RO+CD25-. The chain links TRBV5-4 with TRBJ2-6; the D region is possibly TRBD1 or TRBD2, each matching across 6 bases. The sequence was obtained from a female donor with breast cancer. The base sequence is TGTGCCAGCAGCTGGGGACGGGGGCCTGGGGCCAACGTCCTGACTTTC. It specifies CASSWGRGPGANVLTF. The full variable domain, completed from the reference TRBV5-4 and TRBJ2-6 proteins outside the CDR3, reads ETGVTQSPTHLIKTRGQQVTLRCSSQSGHNTVSWYQQALGQGPQFIFQYYREEENGRGNFPPRFSGLQFPNYSSELNVNALELDDSALYLCASSWGRGPGANVLTFGAGSRLTVL.